A single sample is the source of the 14 T cell receptor beta chains below, sequenced in a study of blood T cell repertoires in COVID-19. The data were produced by immunoSEQ multiplex PCR, yet TCRdb's version contains in-frame clones alone and is incomplete. The sample lists around 45,000 clones; approximately 79% were seen once. The sample consisted of peripheral blood. Source of these receptors: a woman of 80 years or more with acute or convalescent COVID-19.

The V gene is TRBV6-1, the J gene TRBJ1-5; D is possibly TRBD1 (5 bases). Germline V gene lookup returns CDR1 MNHNS and CDR2 SASEGT. The CDR3 totals 20 residues. V was clipped by 0 bases and J by 0 bases, with 21 bases between them. DNA for the CDR3: TGTGCCAGCAGTGAAGCGGGGGGACTTCCCTCCACTCATAGCAATCAGCCCCAGCATTTT. Its translation: CASSEAGGLPSTHSNQPQHF.

The rearrangement links TRBV18 to TRBJ1-3, with D maybe TRBD1 (6 bases). The CDR3 is 14 amino acids. Germline values: CDR1 KGHSH, CDR2 LQKENI. The V and J ends lost 2 bases and 2 bases respectively, with 7 bases between them. CDR3 DNA: TGTGCCAGCTCACCAGGGACAACTGGAAACACCATATATTTT. Amino acid sequence: CASSPGTTGNTIYF.

V is TRBV27 and J is TRBJ1-5; TRBD1 aligns across 7 bases. With 6 bases clipped from V and 5 bases from J, the junction kept 10 bases outside the gene matches. CDR3 length: 15 amino acids. CDR1 is MNHEY, CDR2 SMNVEV, per germline (reference sequence). The CDR3 is CASRTGQGGDQPQHF. The CDR3 nucleotides read TGTGCCAGCAGAACGGGACAAGGGGGCGATCAGCCCCAGCATTTT.

The V call is TRBV28, the J call TRBJ2-7; TRBD2 matches at 7 bases. The junction had 7 bases not matched to a gene; V was cut back by 2 bases and J by 0 bases. Germline V lookup: CDR1 MDHEN, CDR2 SYDVKM. The CDR3 spans 16 residues. The DNA for the CDR3 is TGTGCCAGCAGTTTAGGAGGCGGGAGAAACTCCTACGAGCAGTACTTC. It specifies CASSLGGGRNSYEQYF. Filled out from reference TRBV28 and TRBJ2-7, the complete variable domain reads DVKVTQSSRYLVKRTGEKVFLECVQDMDHENMFWYRQDPGLGLRLIYFSYDVKMKEKGDIPEGYSVSREKKERFSLILESASTNQTSMYLCASSLGGGRNSYEQYFGPGTRLTVT.

This clone was seen a few times. The chain uses TRBV5-8 and TRBJ2-2; tentative D call: TRBD2 (5 bases). V lost 4 bases and J lost 4, with 11 bases in between. Looked up from germline, CDR1 is SGHTS and CDR2 is YDEGEE. This CDR3 contains 14 residues. CDR3 sequence (DNA): TGTGCCAGCAGCCTCGGCGGGTTCACCGGGGAGCTGTTTTTT. Translation gives CASSLGGFTGELFF.

This chain joins TRBV2 and TRBJ2-5; TRBD1 aligns across 9 bases. V trimming: 4 bases; J trimming: 5 bases; junction bases outside the gene matches: 8. Germline V lookup: CDR1 SNHLY, CDR2 FYNNEI. The CDR3 is 15 residues long. The CDR3 spells CASSGGQGGWETQYF. The CDR3 nucleotides are TGTGCCAGCAGTGGGGGACAGGGAGGTTGGGAGACCCAGTACTTC.

Written as DNA, the CDR3 is TGTGCCAGTAGTATAGAGGGGGAAACAGGGTTAGGGTCTACCGGGGAGCTGTTTTTT. Translating gives CASSIEGETGLGSTGELFF. The chain joins TRBV19 to TRBJ2-2, with a tentative D call TRBD1 (6 bases). Germline values: CDR1 LNHDA, CDR2 SQIVND (reference sequence). The CDR3 extends over 19 amino acids. The V gene lost 0 bases and the J gene lost 5 bases, with 22 bases spanning the gap.

The V gene is TRBV6-5, the J gene TRBJ1-4, with TRBD1 as a possible D gene (5 bases). This CDR3 comprises 13 residues. Germline lookup yields CDR1 MNHEY and CDR2 SVGAGI. With 4 bases removed from V and 4 bases from J, the gap between germline ends came to 7 bases. The CDR3 DNA sequence: TGTGCCAGCAGTTCCAGGGTTAATGAAAAACTGTTTTTT. Protein sequence: CASSSRVNEKLFF.

Points on this clone: Other DNA sequences in the same sample also yield this CDR3. The chain couples TRBV7-2 to TRBJ2-6; 7 bases match TRBD2. V lost 6 bases and J lost 4; bases outside the gene matches: 15. This CDR3 is built from 18 residues. From germline, CDR1 is SGHTA and CDR2 FQGNSA. In DNA, the CDR3 is TGTGCCAGCAGTCCGCTGGCGGGAGCTGCACAAGGGGCCAACGTCCTGACTTTC. Encoded protein: CASSPLAGAAQGANVLTF.

The chain combines TRBV2 with TRBJ2-5, with D possibly matching TRBD2 (6 bases). This CDR3 comprises 14 residues. CDR1 and CDR2 (germline): SNHLY, FYNNEI. With 4 bases removed from V and 9 bases from J, the gap between germline ends came to 18 bases. The DNA of the CDR3 is TGTGCCAGCAGTGGGGACTTGCCGACTGGGGCCCAGTACTTC. Its protein is CASSGDLPTGAQYF.

The chain has TRBV10-3 and TRBJ1-3, with D perhaps TRBD1 (6 bases). V lost 9 bases, J lost 4 bases, and 13 bases lay in between. CDR3 length: 13 residues. Germline V gene data show CDR1 as ENHRY and CDR2 as SYGVKD. The CDR3 DNA is TGTGCCATTGCACAGGGCCCCGGAAACACCATATATTTT. Amino acid sequence: CAIAQGPGNTIYF.

The chain joins TRBV14 to TRBJ2-7; D is possibly TRBD1 (5 bases). V dropped 0 bases and J dropped 2 bases, with 8 bases sitting between them. The CDR3 extends over 14 amino acids. Germline CDR1 and CDR2: SGHDN and FVKESK. The CDR3 loop reads CASSQDFRAYEQYF. The DNA of the CDR3 is TGTGCCAGCAGCCAAGATTTCAGGGCCTACGAGCAGTACTTC.

This clone was found once. The rearrangement links TRBV18 to TRBJ1-1, with 10 bases that match TRBD1. This CDR3 contains 13 residues. The trim removed 4 bases at V and 5 bases at J, leaving 1 base unmatched. Germline V gene data show CDR1 as KGHSH and CDR2 as LQKENI. The CDR3 DNA reads TGTGCCAGCTCACGGGACAGGGGAACTGAAGCTTTCTTT. This gives the protein CASSRDRGTEAFF.

V and J are TRBV18 and TRBJ1-3; perhaps TRBD1 as D (6 bases). Germline CDR1 reads KGHSH; CDR2 reads LQKENI. CDR3 length: 15 residues. V lost 6 bases and J 0 bases, leaving 12 bases between the germline ends. As DNA, the CDR3 is TGTGCCAGCTCGCGAGCAGGGGACTCTGGAAACACCATATATTTT. It translates to CASSRAGDSGNTIYF.